The table lists the clone carrying this T cell receptor beta chain with a count of one. This record belongs to a study of blood T cell repertoires in COVID-19. The V end lost 4 bases, the J end lost 4 bases, and 11 bases lay between the germline ends. The CDR3 is made up of 13 amino acids. CDR1 GTSNPN and CDR2 SVGIG come from the germline V gene (reference sequence). Clones were sequenced by immunoSEQ multiplex PCR, and TCRdb holds only the in-frame ones, with some missing. The sample shows 250,000 or so clones, approximately 89% of them seen only once. This clonotype originated in a woman between 40 and 50 years old with acute COVID-19. The chain is built from TRBV30 and TRBJ1-5; D is ambiguous. The sample taken for sequencing was PBMCs or T cells enriched from blood (not recorded which). CDR3 DNA: TGTGCCTGGAACACTGGGCAGAATCAGCCCCAGCATTTT. It specifies CAWNTGQNQPQHF.